The clone carrying this T cell receptor beta chain has at least ten counts. Preparation of the TCRbeta library used unique molecular identifiers. TCRdb re-analysed the PCR reads in MiXCR, keeping a single row per CDR3 protein. The table includes approximately 93,000 distinct CDR3 sequences, roughly 8% detected once. The record originates from a study of T-cell reconstitution after alpha-beta-depleted transplantation in children. The V gene's germline CDR1 is SGHRS and CDR2 YFSETQ. The CDR3 runs to 15 residues. Trimming shortened V by 2 bases and J by 5 bases, and 16 bases separated the two germline ends.

The receptor's source is a human donor who donated a stem cell graft to a child with congenital amegakaryocytic thrombocytopenia. The sample here was PBMCs from the stem cell graft donor, taken from the stem cell graft. This sequence joins TRBV5-1 and TRBJ2-5; a possible D gene is TRBD1 (5 bases). The CDR3 region has the DNA TGCGCCAGCAGCTTAGGTGGCAGGGATTATGAGACCCAGTACTTC. Translation gives CASSLGGRDYETQYF.